What follows are 29 T cell receptor beta chains derived from one specimen sequenced in a study of T cells in localized non-small cell lung cancer. Produced via immunoSEQ multiplex PCR; TCRdb's table is partial and in-frame only. The data contain 35,000 to 45,000 clones, more than 75% of them singletons. Specimen: PBMCs, collected before any cancer treatment. The receptors come from a woman between 40 and 69 years old with stage II squamous cell lung carcinoma.

The chain recombines TRBV28 with TRBJ1-5; 7 bases line up with TRBD1. This CDR3 region has 21 residues. Germline V gives CDR1 MDHEN, CDR2 SYDVKM. V lost 2 bases, J lost 1 base, and 20 bases stayed unmatched. The CDR3, as DNA: TGTGCCAGCAGTTTACGCCCAGGGGGGGGAATAGGATTGGGAAGCAATCAGCCCCAGCATTTT. It specifies CASSLRPGGGIGLGSNQPQHF.

The chain recombines TRBV19 with TRBJ1-5, with D possibly being TRBD1 (6 bases). Trimming pared 5 bases from V and 7 bases from J, leaving 15 bases between. CDR1 is LNHDA, CDR2 SQIVND, per germline (reference sequence). The CDR3 length is 14 residues. CDR3 coding DNA: TGTGCCAGTAGTCCTACAGGGTTTGGGCAGCCCCAGCATTTT. Its translation: CASSPTGFGQPQHF.

This chain uses TRBV5-1 with TRBJ1-1; D remains ambiguous. The CDR3 sequence is 14 residues long. Germline lookup yields CDR1 SGHRS and CDR2 YFSETQ. The V end was cut by 0 bases, the J end by 3 bases, with 9 bases between. DNA for the CDR3: TGCGCCAGCAGCTTGGAAGGGTTCGACACTGAAGCTTTCTTT. It codes for CASSLEGFDTEAFF.

A single count supports this clone. The rearrangement uses TRBV7-2 and TRBJ1-1; 10 positions agree with TRBD1. Trimming removed 5 bases from V and 4 bases from J; junction bases left unmatched: 4. This CDR3 is built from 14 residues. The germline CDR1 and CDR2 sequences are SGHTA and FQGNSA. CDR3: CASSPWDRGTEAFF. DNA for the CDR3: TGTGCCAGCAGCCCCTGGGACAGGGGCACTGAAGCTTTCTTT.

This clone was recorded only once. The chain carries TRBV28 and TRBJ2-4, with D tentatively TRBD2 (5 bases). The CDR3 is made up of 12 amino acids. Germline-derived CDR1 and CDR2 are MDHEN and SYDVKM. Trimming took off 5 bases at V and 8 bases at J, with 10 bases between the two ends. CDR3 DNA: TGTGCCAGCAGTGGGCCAGCGGACATTCAGTACTTC. This sequence encodes CASSGPADIQYF.

In its sample, this clone was seen a few times. This chain links TRBV2 with TRBJ2-7; the D call may be TRBD1 or TRBD2 (7 bases each). CDR3 length equals 16 residues. Looked up from germline, CDR1 is SNHLY and CDR2 is FYNNEI. V lost 6 bases and J 3 bases, leaving 21 bases between the germline ends. CDR3 loop: CASRARGGSHIYEQYF. CDR3 nucleotide sequence: TGTGCCAGCAGAGCCAGGGGGGGCAGCCACATCTACGAGCAGTACTTC.

J is TRBJ1-1 and V is TRBV4-2, with 7 bases fitting TRBD1. The CDR3 runs to 15 residues. J lost 0 bases, V lost 1 base, and 2 bases had no gene match. Germline CDR1 and CDR2: LGHNA and YNFKEQ. CDR3 protein: CASSQGDSMNTEAFF. DNA for the CDR3: TGTGCCAGCAGCCAAGGGGACAGTATGAACACTGAAGCTTTCTTT.

The V call is TRBV2, the J call TRBJ2-5; D is undetermined. The V end was cut by 7 bases, the J end by 2 bases, with 5 bases between. CDR1 is SNHLY, CDR2 FYNNEI, per germline. The CDR3 has 11 amino acids. For the CDR3, the DNA is TGTGCCAGCAAAGGGCAAGAGACCCAGTACTTC. Amino acids: CASKGQETQYF. Full variable domain (missing parts from reference TRBV2 and TRBJ2-5): EPEVTQTPSHQVTQMGQEVILRCVPISNHLYFYWYRQILGQKVEFLVSFYNNEISEKSEIFDDQFSVERPDGSNFTLKIRSTKLEDSAMYFCASKGQETQYFGPGTRLLVL.

This chain links TRBV27 with TRBJ2-5, with D hard to call. This CDR3 is built from 14 residues. V dropped 4 bases and J dropped 2 bases, with 11 bases sitting between them. Germline loops: CDR1 MNHEY, CDR2 SMNVEV (reference sequence). The CDR3 region has the DNA TGTGCCAGCAGTTGGCGACTGGGGCAAGAGACCCAGTACTTC. This sequence encodes CASSWRLGQETQYF.

The chain uses TRBV7-3 and TRBJ2-1; TRBD1 matches 9 bases. The J segment lost 6 bases and the V segment lost 3 bases, leaving 6 bases of the junction unmatched. This CDR3 is 15 amino acids long. CDR1 and CDR2 from the germline V gene are SGHTA and FQGTGA. The CDR3 region has the DNA TGTGCCAGCAGCTTGGGACAGGGTGGGGTCAATGAGCAGTTCTTC. It codes for CASSLGQGGVNEQFF.

This clone was detected only once. The CDR3 here is CASSPFTDTQYF. CDR3 DNA: TGTGCCAGCAGCCCCTTCACAGATACGCAGTATTTT. This chain connects TRBV7-9 to TRBJ2-3; no definite D call. Germline V gene data show CDR1 as SEHNR and CDR2 as FQNEAQ (reference sequence). The CDR3 contains 12 residues. The V end lost 5 bases, the J end lost 2 bases, and 5 bases lay between the germline ends.

This chain connects TRBV28 to TRBJ1-1; weak D call: TRBD1 (5 bases). In germline, CDR1 is MDHEN, CDR2 SYDVKM. The CDR3 sequence is 15 residues long. The V and J ends lost 5 bases and 5 bases respectively, with 18 bases between them. The CDR3 reads CASSPSTGLRTEAFF. CDR3 coding DNA: TGTGCCAGCAGTCCCAGTACGGGGCTAAGGACTGAAGCTTTCTTT.

This clone was seen only once. V usage is TRBV9 and J usage is TRBJ1-3, with unresolved D. Germline CDR1 SGDLS, CDR2 YYNGEE. CDR3 size: 14 residues. Trimming cost V 4 bases and J 3 bases, with 11 bases left between them. CDR3: CASSPPLDGNTIYF. For the CDR3, the DNA is TGTGCCAGCAGCCCACCTCTGGATGGAAACACCATATATTTT.

The chain links TRBV6-5 to TRBJ1-1; D remains ambiguous. Trimming shortened V by 2 bases and J by 3 bases, and 10 bases separated the two germline ends. Germline V lookup: CDR1 MNHEY, CDR2 SVGAGI. The CDR3 has 14 amino acids. CDR3 residues: CASSYPGLDTEAFF. In DNA form, the CDR3 reads TGTGCCAGCAGTTACCCCGGTTTAGACACTGAAGCTTTCTTT.

The V call is TRBV4-1, the J call TRBJ2-7, with TRBD2 identical over 9 bases. The germline V gene encodes CDR1 MGHRA and CDR2 YSYEKL. The CDR3 is 16 residues long. Losses at the gene ends were 4 bases for V and 1 base for J; bases not matched to a gene: 8. The CDR3 loop is CASSPLLTSGSYEQYF. CDR3 nucleotide sequence: TGCGCCAGCAGCCCTCTTCTGACTAGCGGATCCTACGAGCAGTACTTC.

V is TRBV7-9 and J is TRBJ2-1; tentative D call: TRBD2 (5 bases). Trimming cost V 1 base and J 7 bases, with 17 bases left between them. Looked up from germline, CDR1 is SEHNR and CDR2 is FQNEAQ (reference sequence). The CDR3 loop spans 16 amino acids. This CDR3 is CASSLGGGLALNEQFF. DNA of the CDR3: TGTGCCAGCAGCTTAGGAGGCGGGCTAGCCTTGAATGAGCAGTTCTTC.

Comment on this clone: Other DNA sequences in the same sample also yield this CDR3. The chain has TRBV5-1 and TRBJ1-5; a possible D gene is TRBD1 (6 bases). Germline CDR1 SGHRS, CDR2 YFSETQ. CDR3 length: 15 amino acids. V gave up 0 bases and J gave up 5 bases, with 12 bases separating them. The CDR3 loop reads CASSLEGQEDQPQHF. The DNA of the CDR3 is TGCGCCAGCAGCTTGGAGGGACAAGAGGATCAGCCCCAGCATTTT.

The CDR3 sequence is CASSRGLEDQPQHF. The CDR3 DNA follows: TGTGCCAGCAGTAGGGGGCTTGAGGATCAGCCCCAGCATTTT. The chain is built from TRBV28 and TRBJ1-5; 7 nucleotides agree with TRBD1. V shed 5 bases and J 5 bases; nucleotides not matched to a gene: 6. This CDR3 contains 14 residues. Looked up from germline, CDR1 is MDHEN and CDR2 is SYDVKM.

This clone has only one observation. The chain combines TRBV9 with TRBJ2-2, with D possibly being TRBD2 (7 bases). The CDR3 runs 17 residues. V was pared by 0 bases and J by 3 bases, with 15 bases between. Germline V lookup: CDR1 SGDLS, CDR2 YYNGEE. The CDR3 coding sequence is TGTGCCAGCAGCGTAGAAGAATCGGGGGGCTACACCGGGGAGCTGTTTTTT. Translated, it gives CASSVEESGGYTGELFF.

The CDR3 sequence is CASSQVGGGTNTQYF. The DNA of the CDR3 is TGCGCCAGCAGCCAAGTAGGAGGGGGCACGAATACGCAGTATTTT. V and J are TRBV4-3 and TRBJ2-3; D is perhaps TRBD1 (7 bases). Germline V lookup: CDR1 LGHNA, CDR2 YSLEER. Trimming left V 1 base short and J 7 bases short, with 15 bases between. CDR3 length: 15 residues.

The V call is TRBV6-5, the J call TRBJ1-1; no clear D gene. The germline V gene encodes CDR1 MNHEY and CDR2 SVGAGI. CDR3 length equals 16 residues. V lost 0 bases to trimming and J lost 4 bases, with 15 bases between them. This CDR3 reads CASSYSTLLGSTEAFF. In nucleotides, the CDR3 is TGTGCCAGCAGTTACTCAACGCTCTTAGGAAGCACTGAAGCTTTCTTT.

The table lists this clone with a count of one. A far larger clone is a single base away, which makes a read error likely. The chain employs TRBV4-2 and TRBJ1-5; D is uncertain. CDR1 is LGHNA and CDR2 is YNFKEQ in the germline V gene. There are 13 residues in the CDR3. The CDR3 DNA follows: TGTGCCAGCAGCCAAGACCCCAATCGGCCCCAGCATTTT. Its protein is CASSQDPNRPQHF.

The chain combines TRBV18 with TRBJ2-7; 7 bases are shared with TRBD2. J gave up 9 bases and V 6 bases, and 5 bases lay outside the gene matches. The CDR3 consists of 11 residues. Germline values: CDR1 KGHSH, CDR2 LQKENI. The CDR3 sequence is CASSPGEGQYF. In DNA, the CDR3 is TGTGCCAGCTCCCCCGGGGAGGGGCAGTACTTC.

The chain combines TRBV16 with TRBJ2-1; 9 positions agree with TRBD1. The V and J ends lost 2 bases and 9 bases, in that order; junction bases with no gene match: 8. Germline values: CDR1 KGHSY, CDR2 FQNENV. This CDR3 is built from 15 residues. DNA for the CDR3: TGTGCCAGCAGCCAACAGGGACAGGGAAAAAGTGAGCAGTTCTTC. Translation gives CASSQQGQGKSEQFF.

The chain couples TRBV5-8 to TRBJ1-5, with 10 nucleotides matching TRBD1. The CDR3 extends over 14 amino acids. Germline V gives CDR1 SGHTS, CDR2 YDEGEE. V dropped 4 bases and J dropped 5; count of bases not matched to a gene: 3. Here the CDR3 DNA reads TGTGCCAGCAGCGACGGGACAGGGGATCAGCCCCAGCATTTT. Its protein is CASSDGTGDQPQHF.

CDR3 sequence: CAIGDRWGDSPLHF. The CDR3 DNA is TGTGCCATCGGCGACAGGTGGGGGGATTCACCCCTCCACTTT. The chain joins TRBV10-3 to TRBJ1-6, with TRBD1 as a possible D gene (6 bases). Looked up from germline, CDR1 is ENHRY and CDR2 is SYGVKD. The CDR3 extends over 14 amino acids. The V and J ends lost 8 bases and 8 bases respectively, with 16 bases between them.

This chain connects TRBV28 to TRBJ1-5; D not certain. This CDR3 is built from 15 residues. The V end was cut by 7 bases, the J end by 7 bases, with 20 bases between. Germline V gene data show CDR1 as MDHEN and CDR2 as SYDVKM. CDR3 protein: CASNLPRDGGQPQHF. The DNA of the CDR3 is TGTGCCAGCAACCTGCCCCGCGATGGAGGCCAGCCCCAGCATTTT. The full variable domain, in which reference TRBV28 and TRBJ1-5 provide the parts outside the CDR3, is DVKVTQSSRYLVKRTGEKVFLECVQDMDHENMFWYRQDPGLGLRLIYFSYDVKMKEKGDIPEGYSVSREKKERFSLILESASTNQTSMYLCASNLPRDGGQPQHFGDGTRLSIL.

This clone was picked up a small number of times. V and J are TRBV5-1 and TRBJ2-3, with a possible D match to TRBD2 (5 bases). This CDR3 has 13 residues. V was trimmed by 1 base and J by 3 bases, leaving 6 bases between them. The germline gives CDR1 SGHRS, CDR2 YFSETQ. The CDR3 DNA follows: TGCGCCAGCAGCTTGTCGGGGACAGATACGCAGTATTTT. Translation: CASSLSGTDTQYF.

This clone was counted a single time. The chain uses TRBV5-6 and TRBJ1-2; D remains ambiguous. The germline V gene encodes CDR1 SGHDT and CDR2 YYEEEE. Between the trimmed V and J ends, which lost 0 bases and 6 bases, there was a span of 15 bases. This CDR3 comprises 15 residues. CDR3 nucleotides: TGTGCCAGCAGCTTGGGGCAGGCGGCCTTCCATGGCTACACCTTC. Translation gives CASSLGQAAFHGYTF.